This T cell receptor (beta chain) was captured in a study of OX40 agonist ivuxolimab in advanced cancers. Study conclusions and caveats: People who partly responded at 0.1-3.0 mg/kg had some of the least clonal expansion seen. Compared with CD4+, CD8+ T cells on average had more expanded clones.

Repertoires were generated with immunoSEQ multiplex PCR, while TCRdb's copy carries only in-frame clones and drops some. The sample lists about 54,000 clones, more than 85% seen once, with more than 1.3% in the top ten. On this clone: Its antigen is currently unknown.

Trimming cost V 4 bases and J 4 bases, with 13 bases left between them. Germline CDR1 MNHEY, CDR2 SVGAGI. This CDR3 has 14 amino acids. Specimen: CD4+ or CD8+ T cells sorted from blood, collected in a trial of the OX40 agonist ivuxolimab. V and J are TRBV6-5 and TRBJ1-2, with D possibly TRBD1 on 6 matching bases. The receptor comes from an adult with an advanced solid tumor such as melanoma, head and neck, liver or kidney cancer. In DNA form, the CDR3 reads TGTGCCAGCAGTTTGACAGGACGAAGCTATGGCTACACCTTC. It codes for CASSLTGRSYGYTF.